The 21 T cell receptor beta chains presented below share a single source sample, sequenced in a study of shared clonotypes between healthy human individuals. Method: immunoSEQ multiplex PCR; TCRdb's copy keeps in-frame clones and lacks some. There are 2 million to 2.5 million clones in the sample; 95% occur only once, and around 0.13% lies in the top ten. Sequencing used naive CD4+ T cells sorted from blood. Subset meaning: CD45RA+ positively selected. The receptors stem from a man aged 18 to 30 in good health.

The CDR3 loop reads CASKRGVGNTIYF. CDR3 nucleotide sequence: TGTGCCAGCAAAAGGGGGGTAGGAAACACCATATATTTT. The chain joins TRBV6-5 to TRBJ1-3; D possibly corresponds to TRBD1 (6 bases). This CDR3 is 13 amino acids long. Trimming took 7 bases from V and 4 from J, leaving 11 bases between them. Per the germline V gene, CDR1 is MNHEY and CDR2 is SVGAGI.

This clone was counted once. The J gene is TRBJ2-3, the V gene TRBV5-1; 8 bases map to TRBD1. The CDR3 spans 17 residues. Germline V gene data show CDR1 as SGHRS and CDR2 as YFSETQ. Unmatched junction bases numbered 8, after V lost 0 bases and J lost 2 bases. CDR3 sequence reads: CASSLALGTGLTDTQYF. The CDR3 region has the DNA TGCGCCAGCAGCTTGGCTCTCGGGACAGGCCTCACAGATACGCAGTATTTT. The full variable domain, completed using reference TRBV5-1 and TRBJ2-3, is KAGVTQTPRYLIKTRGQQVTLSCSPISGHRSVSWYQQTPGQGLQFLFEYFSETQRNKGNFPGRFSGRQFSNSRSEMNVSTLELGDSALYLCASSLALGTGLTDTQYFGPGTRLTVL.

The genes are TRBV2 and TRBJ2-7; 10 bases fit TRBD2. Germline V gene sequence: CDR1 SNHLY, CDR2 FYNNEI. Trimming took 3 bases from V and 6 from J; bases not matched to a gene: 5. CDR3 size: 14 residues. The CDR3 DNA follows: TGTGCCAGCAGTGAGGAACTAGCGGGGTTCGAGCAGTACTTC. Its translation is CASSEELAGFEQYF.

V is TRBV19 and J is TRBJ2-5, with 9 bases identical to TRBD1. CDR3 length equals 15 residues. Germline CDR1 reads LNHDA; CDR2 reads SQIVND (reference sequence). J lost 2 bases, V lost 4 bases, and 5 bases had no gene match. For the CDR3, the DNA is TGTGCCAGTAGTAGAGGGGGGACAGGGCAAGAGACCCAGTACTTC. This translates into CASSRGGTGQETQYF.

The J gene is TRBJ2-6, the V gene TRBV7-3; unclear D gene. Germline CDR1 and CDR2: SGHTA and FQGTGA. The V end was cut by 6 bases, the J end by 2 bases, with 5 bases between. This CDR3 is built from 13 residues. CDR3 amino acids: CASRITGANVLTF. As DNA, the CDR3 is TGTGCCAGCAGAATTACTGGGGCCAACGTCCTGACTTTC.

On this clone itself: Other nucleotide sequences in the sample specify the same CDR3. The chain employs TRBV29-1 and TRBJ1-5, with a possible D match to TRBD1 (6 bases). With 7 bases removed from V and 4 bases from J, the gap between germline ends came to 14 bases. The germline gives CDR1 SQVTM, CDR2 ANQGSEA. The CDR3 totals 13 residues. The CDR3 sequence: CSAGGGLNQPQHF. CDR3 nucleotides: TGCAGCGCCGGGGGGGGCCTTAATCAGCCCCAGCATTTT.

The chain combines TRBV30 with TRBJ2-3, with 15 bases aligning to TRBD2. Trimming removed 1 base from V and 9 bases from J; junction bases left unmatched: 8. This CDR3 region has 16 residues. The germline CDR1 and CDR2 sequences are GTSNPN and SVGIG (reference sequence). The CDR3 DNA follows: TGTGCCTGGAGTGGGACTAGCGGGGGGGCTCCCTTCACGCAGTATTTT. It is translated as CAWSGTSGGAPFTQYF.

The genes are TRBV2 and TRBJ2-3; D perhaps matches TRBD2 (5 bases). CDR1 is SNHLY and CDR2 is FYNNEI in the germline V gene. V gave up 2 bases and J gave up 0 bases, with 12 bases separating them. The CDR3 is 16 amino acids. CDR3 protein: CASSEQNGGSTDTQYF. Here the CDR3 DNA reads TGTGCCAGCAGTGAACAAAATGGCGGGAGCACAGATACGCAGTATTTT.

This chain connects TRBV28 to TRBJ2-7; D might be TRBD1 (7 bases). Germline CDR1 MDHEN, CDR2 SYDVKM. V was trimmed by 3 bases and J by 4 bases, leaving 16 bases between them. The CDR3 is 15 residues long. CDR3 sequence (DNA): TGTGCCAGCAGTTTGGTCCGGAGGGGGCAATACGAGCAGTACTTC. Translated: CASSLVRRGQYEQYF.

The chain links TRBV7-2 to TRBJ2-7; TRBD2 agrees at 12 bases. This CDR3 is 16 amino acids long. The V and J ends lost 3 bases and 4 bases, in that order; junction bases with no gene match: 7. The germline gives CDR1 SGHTA, CDR2 FQGNSA. This CDR3 is CASSLGGLAGRYEQYF. As DNA, the CDR3 is TGTGCCAGCAGCTTGGGAGGACTAGCGGGAAGGTACGAGCAGTACTTC.

This rearrangement joins TRBV2 to TRBJ2-7; D possibly uses TRBD1 or TRBD2 (6 bases each). The CDR3 is 14 residues long. The V and J ends lost 3 bases and 1 base respectively, with 10 bases between them. Germline CDR1 SNHLY, CDR2 FYNNEI. CDR3: CASSDQGRSYEQYF. CDR3 nucleotide sequence: TGTGCCAGCAGTGACCAGGGGAGGTCCTACGAGCAGTACTTC.

The chain has TRBV6-5 and TRBJ1-2; 10 bases align to TRBD1. From germline, CDR1 is MNHEY and CDR2 SVGAGI. The CDR3 has 14 residues. With 6 bases clipped from V and 8 bases from J, the junction kept 9 bases outside the gene matches. CDR3 residues: CASSRGQGVGGYTF. In nucleotides, the CDR3 is TGTGCCAGCAGCCGAGGACAGGGGGTCGGCGGCTACACCTTC.

V gene TRBV7-2 combines with J gene TRBJ2-4; TRBD2 might be the D (6 bases). The CDR3 length is 16 residues. The V gene's germline CDR1 is SGHTA and CDR2 FQGNSA. Trimming removed 3 bases at V and 0 bases at J, with 12 bases between. CDR3 coding DNA: TGTGCCAGCAGCTTTGGCGGGACTCTAGCCAAAAACATTCAGTACTTC. It translates to CASSFGGTLAKNIQYF.

This clone came up once. The gene calls are TRBV5-6 and TRBJ2-7; D perhaps matches TRBD1 (5 bases). This CDR3 region has 13 residues. Trimming took off 5 bases at V and 2 bases at J, with 11 bases between the two ends. Germline V gene data show CDR1 as SGHDT and CDR2 as YYEEEE. The CDR3 here is CASSAGYPYEQYF. For the CDR3, the DNA is TGTGCCAGCAGTGCAGGGTACCCCTACGAGCAGTACTTC.

The rearrangement links TRBV5-6 to TRBJ2-7; D possibly matches TRBD1 or TRBD2 (5 bases each). Trimming removed 0 bases at V and 4 bases at J, with 11 bases between. This CDR3 spans 14 amino acids. From germline, CDR1 is SGHDT and CDR2 YYEEEE. As DNA, the CDR3 is TGTGCCAGCAGCTTGGTCGGCAGGGAGTACGAGCAGTACTTC. Translated: CASSLVGREYEQYF.

The chain couples TRBV18 to TRBJ2-2; D is perhaps TRBD1 (6 bases). Germline-derived CDR1 and CDR2 are KGHSH and LQKENI. V was trimmed by 0 bases and J by 6 bases, leaving 11 bases between them. The CDR3 contains 15 residues. For the CDR3, the DNA is TGTGCCAGCTCACCACCGCAGGGGTTTCCCGGGGAGCTGTTTTTT. This translates into CASSPPQGFPGELFF.

This sequence joins TRBV7-2 and TRBJ2-7; D perhaps matches TRBD2 (5 bases). CDR1 is SGHTA, CDR2 FQGNSA, per germline. V shed 0 bases and J shed 7 bases, with 10 bases lying between them. This CDR3 is 13 amino acids long. This CDR3 reads CASSLAGIGEQYF. CDR3 nucleotide sequence: TGTGCCAGCAGCTTAGCCGGGATTGGGGAGCAGTACTTC.

The CDR3: CASSGFEALSSYNEQFF. The CDR3 DNA sequence: TGTGCCAGCAGCGGCTTTGAGGCCCTGAGCTCCTACAATGAGCAGTTCTTC. The gene calls are TRBV7-2 and TRBJ2-1, with D unclear. V was trimmed by 5 bases and J by 0 bases, leaving 17 bases between them. The germline gives CDR1 SGHTA, CDR2 FQGNSA. The CDR3 has 17 amino acids.

Worth noting for this clone: This same CDR3 is encoded by further DNA sequences in the sample. The J gene is TRBJ2-1, the V gene TRBV9; 12 bases fit TRBD2. Germline V gives CDR1 SGDLS, CDR2 YYNGEE. V was clipped by 3 bases and J by 4 bases; unmatched bases: 5. This CDR3 region has 16 residues. In DNA, the CDR3 is TGTGCCAGCAGCGCCAGACTAGCGGGAGCTTACAATGAGCAGTTCTTC. It encodes CASSARLAGAYNEQFF.

The chain employs TRBV4-3 and TRBJ1-2, with 8 bases matching TRBD1. The CDR3 covers 15 residues. CDR1 and CDR2 from the germline V gene are LGHNA and YSLEER. After removal of 4 bases from V and 4 bases from J, the junction contained 8 bases not matched to a gene. The CDR3 region has the DNA TGCGCCAGCAGCCCATCAGGGGGCGATGGCTATGGCTACACCTTC. Amino acid sequence: CASSPSGGDGYGYTF.

The rearrangement links TRBV11-3 to TRBJ2-3; possibly TRBD2 for D (6 bases). Germline V gene lookup returns CDR1 SGHNT and CDR2 YENEEA. This CDR3 is built from 14 residues. The V end was cut by 1 base, the J end by 4 bases, with 9 bases between. CDR3 protein: CASSLAGEADTQYF. CDR3 sequence (DNA): TGTGCCAGCAGCTTAGCGGGAGAGGCAGATACGCAGTATTTT.